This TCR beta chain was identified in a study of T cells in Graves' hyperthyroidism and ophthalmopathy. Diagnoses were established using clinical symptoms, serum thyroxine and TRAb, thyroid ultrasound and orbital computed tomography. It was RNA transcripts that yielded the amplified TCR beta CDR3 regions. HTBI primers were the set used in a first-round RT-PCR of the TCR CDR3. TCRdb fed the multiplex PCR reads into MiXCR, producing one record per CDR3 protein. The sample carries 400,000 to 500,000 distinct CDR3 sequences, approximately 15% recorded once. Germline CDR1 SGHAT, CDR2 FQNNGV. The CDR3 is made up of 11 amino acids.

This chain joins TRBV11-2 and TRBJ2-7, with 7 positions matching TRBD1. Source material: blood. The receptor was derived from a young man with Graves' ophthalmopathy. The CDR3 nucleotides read TGTGCCAGCAGCTCCCCCGGGACAGTTCTGGTC. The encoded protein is CASSSPGTVLV.